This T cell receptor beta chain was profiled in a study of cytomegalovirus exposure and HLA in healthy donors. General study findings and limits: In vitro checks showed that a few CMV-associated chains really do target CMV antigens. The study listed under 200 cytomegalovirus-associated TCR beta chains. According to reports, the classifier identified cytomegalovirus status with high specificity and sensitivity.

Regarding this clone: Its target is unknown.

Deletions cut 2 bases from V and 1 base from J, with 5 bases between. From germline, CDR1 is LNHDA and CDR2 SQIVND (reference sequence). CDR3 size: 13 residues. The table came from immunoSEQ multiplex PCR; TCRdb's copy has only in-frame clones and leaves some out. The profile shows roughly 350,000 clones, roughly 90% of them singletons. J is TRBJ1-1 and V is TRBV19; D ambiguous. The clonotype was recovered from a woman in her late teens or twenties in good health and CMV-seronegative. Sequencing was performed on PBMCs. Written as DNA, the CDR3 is TGTGCCAGTAGTATAAGAGAGAACACTGAAGCTTTCTTT. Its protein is CASSIRENTEAFF. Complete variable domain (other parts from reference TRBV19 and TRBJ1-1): DGGITQSPKYLFRKEGQNVTLSCEQNLNHDAMYWYRQDPGQGLRLIYYSQIVNDFQKGDIAEGYSVSREKKESFPLTVTSAQKNPTAFYLCASSIRENTEAFFGQGTRLTVV.